A selection of T cell receptor beta chains follows, all from one sample in a study of spatial heterogeneity in lung cancer. Each CDR3 protein gets one entry after TCRdb re-called the 5' RACE reads with MiXCR. The sample lists about 5,700 distinct CDR3 sequences; under 30% were seen once. The source material was lung tumor tissue, sampled at surgery. The receptors were sampled from a male donor with early-stage non-small cell lung cancer. The CDR3 runs from the conserved cysteine through the conserved F or W. A D gene is named only where the DNA matches it firmly. Only some rows state a clone size, as once, few, many or a class for expanded clones.

CDR3 length,J gene,D gene,clone size,V gene,CDR3 DNA,CDR3 protein
15,TRBJ2-3,NA,NA,TRBV9,TGTGCCAGCAGCGGGTCATGGTCGGAAGCAGATACGCAGTATTTT,CASSGSWSEADTQYF
12,TRBJ2-7,TRBD1,NA,TRBV5-1,TGCGCCAGCAGACGGACAGGGGACGAGCAGTACTTC,CASRRTGDEQYF
16,TRBJ2-4,TRBD1,many,TRBV5-1,TGCGCCAGCAGCGAGTTTCAACAGGGGTCTCCCCGCATTCAGTACTTC,CASSEFQQGSPRIQYF
14,TRBJ2-7,TRBD1,medium-sized,TRBV4-2,TGTGCCAGCCGCACCGGGACAGGGTCTTACGAGCAGTACTTC,CASRTGTGSYEQYF
16,TRBJ2-3,TRBD1,medium-sized,TRBV12-3/TRBV12-4,TGTGCCAGCAGTTTGGGACAGGGGGTGAGGACAGATACGCAGTATTTT,CASSLGQGVRTDTQYF
12,TRBJ2-7,NA,NA,TRBV6-8,TGTGCCAGCAGCACGACAAGGGACGAGCAGTACTTC,CASSTTRDEQYF
17,TRBJ2-3,TRBD2,large,TRBV5-4,TGTGCCAGCAGCTCGAGACTAGCGGGAGGGCCAACAGATACGCAGTATTTT,CASSSRLAGGPTDTQYF
16,TRBJ2-2,TRBD2,medium-sized,TRBV7-3,TGTGCCAGCACCCCGGGAGGACGCGCGAACACCGGGGAGCTGTTTTTT,CASTPGGRANTGELFF
14,TRBJ2-1,NA,once,TRBV5-1,TGCGCCAGCAGCTTGATAGCAGGGTCCAATGAGCAGTTCTTC,CASSLIAGSNEQFF
15,TRBJ2-1,NA,medium-sized,TRBV5-1,TGCGCCAGCAGCTTTGGGGATAGCTCCTACAATGAGCAGTTCTTC,CASSFGDSSYNEQFF
16,TRBJ2-1,TRBD2,NA,TRBV18,TGTGCCAGCTCGCTCTTGGGTACTAGCGGGAGCAATGAGCAGTTCTTC,CASSLLGTSGSNEQFF
14,TRBJ2-3,NA,large,TRBV5-4,TGTGCCAGCAGCTTCCTCTTGGGCACAGATACGCAGTATTTT,CASSFLLGTDTQYF
14,TRBJ2-7,NA,many,TRBV6-2/TRBV6-3,TGTGCCAGCGAACGGATCTTTTTTTCCTACGAGCAGTACTTC,CASERIFFSYEQYF
12,TRBJ2-7,NA,many,TRBV27,TGTGCCAGCAGCCCCACGGGGTACGAGCAGTACTTC,CASSPTGYEQYF
17,TRBJ1-4,TRBD1,medium-sized,TRBV18,TGTGCCAGCTCACCACAAGGGTGGGGAACAGGGGCCGAAAAACTGTTTTTT,CASSPQGWGTGAEKLFF
13,TRBJ2-1,TRBD2,few,TRBV29-1,TGCAGCGCCGGGACTAGCGGAGAAGATGAGCAGTTCTTC,CSAGTSGEDEQFF
13,TRBJ2-3,TRBD2,medium-sized,TRBV5-1,TGCGCCAGCAGCACGGGAGGCGGAGATACGCAGTATTTT,CASSTGGGDTQYF
14,TRBJ2-1,NA,many,TRBV2,TGTGCCAGCAGTCCCGGAGGCAGAAACGATGAGCAGTTCTTC,CASSPGGRNDEQFF
15,TRBJ2-7,NA,NA,TRBV7-6,TGTGCCAGCAGCTTAGGAGCGGGCGTTACCTACGAGCAGTACTTC,CASSLGAGVTYEQYF
11,TRBJ2-3,NA,NA,TRBV12-3/TRBV12-4,TGTGCCACCGCCCCTCCAGATACGCAGTATTTT,CATAPPDTQYF
15,TRBJ2-2,TRBD1,NA,TRBV28,TGTGCCAGCACTCCGGGACAGGGCTACACCGGGGAGCTGTTTTTT,CASTPGQGYTGELFF
13,TRBJ1-2,NA,medium-sized,TRBV12-3/TRBV12-4,TGTGCCAGCAGTTTAGCCCGGCAGTGGGGCTACACCTTC,CASSLARQWGYTF
11,TRBJ2-2,NA,medium-sized,TRBV5-1,TGCGCCAGCAGCTTGGACCGGGAGCTGTTTTTT,CASSLDRELFF
13,TRBJ2-5,NA,many,TRBV30,TGTGCCTGGAGTTTTAGGAACCAAGAGACCCAGTACTTC,CAWSFRNQETQYF
12,TRBJ2-3,NA,NA,TRBV20-1,TGCAGTGCTAGAGGGGACACAGATACGCAGTATTTT,CSARGDTDTQYF
14,TRBJ2-2,TRBD2,medium-sized,TRBV7-9,TGTGCCAGCAGCCCCGGGACTATTTCCGGGGAGCTGTTTTTT,CASSPGTISGELFF
15,TRBJ2-7,NA,many,TRBV12-3/TRBV12-4,TGTGCCAGCAGTCTAGGGATTAATTCCCATTACGAGCAGTACTTC,CASSLGINSHYEQYF
12,TRBJ2-3,NA,medium-sized,TRBV10-1,TGCGCCAGCAGTTTGGACGGGAATACGCAGTATTTT,CASSLDGNTQYF
13,TRBJ1-1,NA,few,TRBV7-8,TGTGCCAGCAGCACCGACGTGAACACTGAAGCTTTCTTT,CASSTDVNTEAFF
13,TRBJ2-1,NA,medium-sized,TRBV12-3/TRBV12-4,TGTGCCAGCAGCCTATATCGAGGGAATGAGCAGTTCTTC,CASSLYRGNEQFF
14,TRBJ2-7,TRBD1,NA,TRBV18,TGTGCCAGCTCGAAGGGACAGGGTCTTGGAGAGCAGTACTTC,CASSKGQGLGEQYF
12,TRBJ2-1,TRBD2,many,TRBV29-1,TGCAGCGGGACTAGCGGGAGCGGAGAGCAGTTCTTC,CSGTSGSGEQFF
13,TRBJ2-5,NA,medium-sized,TRBV27,TGTGCCAGCAGTGCCCTTTACCAAGAGACCCAGTACTTC,CASSALYQETQYF
12,TRBJ1-1,NA,many,TRBV30,TGTGCCTGGAGGCCGGGGGGCACTGAAGCTTTCTTT,CAWRPGGTEAFF
15,TRBJ1-1,NA,medium-sized,TRBV5-1,TGCGCCAGCAGCTGGTGGGACGGGGTGGAGGCTGAAGCTTTCTTT,CASSWWDGVEAEAFF
15,TRBJ2-3,NA,many,TRBV5-1,TGCGCCAGCGCGTGGGCTGGAGCTAGCACAGATACGCAGTATTTT,CASAWAGASTDTQYF
13,TRBJ2-1,NA,few,TRBV7-2,TGTGCCAGCAGCTCCCAGCGAGGGAATGAGCAGTTCTTC,CASSSQRGNEQFF
16,TRBJ2-1,TRBD2,NA,TRBV6-6,TGTGCCAGCAGTTACCCGACTAGCCCAGGGCACAATGAGCAGTTCTTC,CASSYPTSPGHNEQFF
12,TRBJ2-2,NA,NA,TRBV5-1,TGCGCCAGCAGTACGGGTGACGGGGAGCTGTTTTTT,CASSTGDGELFF
14,TRBJ1-5,NA,many,TRBV5-5,TGTGCCAGCAGCTTGGGGCAGAATAATCAGCCCCAGCATTTT,CASSLGQNNQPQHF
16,TRBJ2-7,NA,NA,TRBV9,TGTGCCAGCAGCCCCAGCGGGGGGACAGGACTTGAAAAGCAGTACTTC,CASSPSGGTGLEKQYF
19,TRBJ2-1,TRBD2,medium-sized,TRBV19,TGTGCCAGTAGTCCACGGACTAGCGGGAGGGCCAGCTCCTACAATGAGCAGTTCTTC,CASSPRTSGRASSYNEQFF
12,TRBJ2-7,NA,hyperexpanded,TRBV11-2,TGTGCCAGCAGCTCCTCCCCGGAGGAGCAGTACTTC,CASSSSPEEQYF
13,TRBJ2-6,NA,NA,TRBV30,TGTGCCTGGAGTCCCTCTGGGGCCAACGTCCTGACTTTC,CAWSPSGANVLTF
13,TRBJ1-1,TRBD1,medium-sized,TRBV11-2,TGTGCCAGCAGCTCGACAGGGTACACTGAAGCTTTCTTT,CASSSTGYTEAFF
13,TRBJ2-6,NA,NA,TRBV2,TGTGCCAGCAGGACCTCTGGGGCCAACGTCCTGACTTTC,CASRTSGANVLTF
15,TRBJ2-1,TRBD2,many,TRBV12-3/TRBV12-4,TGTGCCAGCAGTCCTAGGACTAGCGATAGTGATGAGCAGTTCTTC,CASSPRTSDSDEQFF
12,TRBJ2-7,NA,NA,TRBV28,TGTGCCAGCAGTTTCGAGGCGGGGGAGCAGTACTTC,CASSFEAGEQYF
13,TRBJ2-1,TRBD2,medium-sized,TRBV6-2/TRBV6-3,TGTGCCAGCAGCCCTAGCGGGAGGTCTGAGCAGTTCTTC,CASSPSGRSEQFF
14,TRBJ2-7,NA,medium-sized,TRBV5-1,TGCGCCAGCAGCTTGGTTCAGGGCACCTACGAGCAGTACTTC,CASSLVQGTYEQYF
11,TRBJ2-1,NA,medium-sized,TRBV5-1,TGCGCCAGCAGAGATTTGAATGAGCAGTTCTTC,CASRDLNEQFF
14,TRBJ1-5,TRBD1,many,TRBV28,TGTGCCAGCAGTTTTCAGACAGGGAATCAGCCCCAGCATTTT,CASSFQTGNQPQHF
15,TRBJ2-7,TRBD2,medium-sized,TRBV2,TGTGCCAGCAGGGAACTAGCGGGATTCTCCTACGAGCAGTACTTC,CASRELAGFSYEQYF
16,TRBJ2-3,NA,medium-sized,TRBV5-1,TGCGCCAGCTGCCGTCAAACTGACGCCCCCACAGATACGCAGTATTTT,CASCRQTDAPTDTQYF